What follows are 27 T cell receptor beta chains derived from one specimen sequenced in a study of cytotoxic CD8 clonotypes in ibrutinib-treated CLL. TCRdb keeps only in-frame clones here, not all; method: immunoSEQ multiplex PCR. Here the sample spans some 120,000 clones, 58% being singletons. The sequenced sample was PBMCs, obtained after 24 months of ibrutinib treatment. Receptor source: a human donor with chronic lymphocytic leukemia.

This chain uses TRBV25-1 with TRBJ2-5, with 8 bases identical to TRBD1. This CDR3 region has 15 residues. Trimming removed 3 bases from V and 5 bases from J; junction bases left unmatched: 8. Germline-derived CDR1 and CDR2 are MGHDK and SYGVNS. The CDR3 region is CASSEYGQGRETQYF. CDR3 bases: TGTGCCAGCAGTGAGTATGGACAGGGACGGGAGACCCAGTACTTC.

CDR3 sequence (DNA): TGCAGCGTGGGACAGATGAACACTGAAGCTTTCTTT. Translation gives CSVGQMNTEAFF. V and J are TRBV29-1 and TRBJ1-1; 7 bases fit TRBD1. Germline V CDR1 and CDR2: SQVTM, ANQGSEA. J gave up 0 bases and V 6 bases, and 1 base lay outside the gene matches. The CDR3 totals 12 residues.

The chain recombines TRBV30 with TRBJ2-7; D may be TRBD1 (6 bases). Trimming stripped 0 bases from V and 2 bases from J, with 14 bases between. The CDR3 is 15 amino acids. Germline CDR1 reads GTSNPN; CDR2 reads SVGIG (reference sequence). The CDR3 loop is CAWSVGRTVTYEQYF. CDR3 coding DNA: TGTGCCTGGAGTGTGGGCAGGACAGTGACCTACGAGCAGTACTTC.

This clone was picked up one time. This chain uses TRBV5-4 with TRBJ2-5, with unresolved D. Germline CDR1 SGHNT, CDR2 YYREEE (reference sequence). The CDR3 extends over 11 amino acids. Trimming took off 1 base at V and 3 bases at J, with 1 base between the two ends. This CDR3 reads CASSLKETQYF. As DNA, the CDR3 is TGTGCCAGCAGCTTGAAAGAGACCCAGTACTTC.

This clone appeared many times. This sequence joins TRBV5-6 and TRBJ2-2; D is unresolved. The V and J ends lost 4 bases and 6 bases respectively, with 13 bases between them. Per germline, CDR1 SGHDT and CDR2 YYEEEE. The CDR3 contains 14 residues. This chain's CDR3 is CASSPWTRPGELFF. For the CDR3, the DNA is TGTGCCAGCAGCCCCTGGACCCGACCCGGGGAGCTGTTTTTT.

The chain combines TRBV9 with TRBJ2-3; TRBD2 matches at 12 bases. The CDR3 contains 15 residues. Trimming took 4 bases from V and 4 from J; bases not matched to a gene: 4. Germline V CDR1 and CDR2: SGDLS, YYNGEE. The chain's CDR3 is CASSLSSGGADTQYF. The CDR3 DNA sequence: TGTGCCAGCAGCTTATCTAGCGGGGGGGCAGATACGCAGTATTTT.

This chain's CDR3 is CASSQSNRGNYGYTF. The CDR3 DNA sequence: TGCGCCAGCAGCCAGTCTAACAGGGGTAACTATGGCTACACCTTC. The rearrangement uses TRBV4-1 and TRBJ1-2, with 7 bases matching TRBD1. There are 15 residues in the CDR3. With V trimmed by 3 bases and J by 1 base, 5 bases remained unmatched. Germline V gives CDR1 MGHRA, CDR2 YSYEKL.

There are a few counts of this clone. The V and J genes are TRBV19 and TRBJ2-1, with TRBD2 matching 8 bases. Germline V CDR1 and CDR2: LNHDA, SQIVND (reference sequence). The CDR3 runs to 13 residues. Trimming removed 8 bases from V and 8 bases from J; junction bases left unmatched: 8. The CDR3 reads CASRGGLIDEQFF. The CDR3, as DNA: TGTGCCAGTCGGGGGGGCTTAATCGATGAGCAGTTCTTC.

The chain employs TRBV5-1 and TRBJ2-1, with a weak D call TRBD2 (5 bases). The germline CDR1 and CDR2 sequences are SGHRS and YFSETQ. This CDR3 is 15 amino acids long. V lost 7 bases and J 0 bases, leaving 14 bases between the germline ends. The CDR3, as DNA: TGCGCCAGCGGAGAGACGGGGAGCTCCTACAATGAGCAGTTCTTC. This gives the protein CASGETGSSYNEQFF.

This chain uses TRBV11-3 with TRBJ2-3; 8 bases map to TRBD1. Germline V CDR1 and CDR2: SGHNT, YENEEA. CDR3 length: 14 residues. Trimming cost V 5 bases and J 5 bases; bases outside gene matches: 6. CDR3 amino acids: CASSTGQAGDTQYF. The CDR3 DNA is TGTGCCAGCAGCACGGGACAGGCGGGAGATACGCAGTATTTT.

CDR3: CASSQAWEQFF. For the CDR3, the DNA is TGTGCCAGCAGCCAAGCATGGGAGCAGTTCTTC. The V call is TRBV14, the J call TRBJ2-1; D not resolved. The V gene lost 1 base and the J gene lost 10 bases, with 5 bases spanning the gap. CDR3 size: 11 residues. CDR1 and CDR2 from the germline V gene are SGHDN and FVKESK.

The chain has TRBV5-1 and TRBJ2-7; D might be TRBD2 (5 bases). This CDR3 contains 14 residues. Trimming removed 6 bases from V and 4 bases from J, with 17 bases in between. Germline loops: CDR1 SGHRS, CDR2 YFSETQ. This chain's CDR3 is CASTPPGLAYEQYF. Written as DNA, the CDR3 is TGCGCCAGCACACCCCCTGGGCTAGCTTACGAGCAGTACTTC.

The chain employs TRBV4-2 and TRBJ2-5; D may correspond to TRBD1 or TRBD2 (6 bases each). The CDR3 is 16 residues long. Germline values: CDR1 LGHNA, CDR2 YNFKEQ. V was trimmed by 2 bases and J by 5 bases, leaving 18 bases between them. The CDR3 loop is CASSQPATPGAETQYF. The CDR3 DNA is TGTGCCAGCAGCCAACCCGCCACCCCGGGGGCGGAGACCCAGTACTTC.

V gene TRBV18 combines with J gene TRBJ1-2; D not resolved. V dropped 0 bases and J dropped 0 bases, with 11 bases sitting between them. This CDR3 spans 16 amino acids. Germline CDR1 reads KGHSH; CDR2 reads LQKENI. Here the CDR3 DNA reads TGTGCCAGCTCACCACCCGGTTTCAAAGCTAACTATGGCTACACCTTC. Its translation: CASSPPGFKANYGYTF.

The J gene is TRBJ2-2, the V gene TRBV6-5; D possibly corresponds to TRBD1 (6 bases). Germline V lookup: CDR1 MNHEY, CDR2 SVGAGI. CDR3 length: 11 residues. The V end lost 7 bases, the J end lost 8 bases, and 8 bases lay between the germline ends. The CDR3 nucleotides read TGTGCCAGCATGGGGGCGGGGGAGCTGTTTTTT. This gives the protein CASMGAGELFF.

J is TRBJ1-1 and V is TRBV12-5; no firm D call. CDR1 is LGHNT and CDR2 is FRNRAP in the germline V gene. V dropped 5 bases and J dropped 3 bases, with 10 bases sitting between them. The length of the CDR3 is 13 residues. The DNA for the CDR3 is TGTGCTAGTGGTATTCAAGAAGACACTGAAGCTTTCTTT. This sequence encodes CASGIQEDTEAFF.

This clone was seen a handful of times. The rearrangement links TRBV2 to TRBJ1-6; no firm D call. There are 14 residues in the CDR3. The V gene lost 5 bases and the J gene lost 10 bases, with 15 bases spanning the gap. Per the germline V gene, CDR1 is SNHLY and CDR2 is FYNNEI. The CDR3 reads CASSPDDRRSPLHF. The CDR3 DNA sequence: TGTGCCAGCAGTCCCGACGACCGCCGCTCACCCCTCCACTTT.

This clone was seen only a few times. This chain connects TRBV5-1 to TRBJ2-7; 8 bases agree with TRBD1. The CDR3 extends over 14 amino acids. Germline V gives CDR1 SGHRS, CDR2 YFSETQ. The trim removed 8 bases at V and 3 bases at J, leaving 10 bases unmatched. The CDR3 DNA is TGCGCCAGTTATCCGGGACAGGCAATCTACGAGCAGTACTTC. Protein sequence: CASYPGQAIYEQYF.

J is TRBJ2-3 and V is TRBV29-1; D unclear. Germline values: CDR1 SQVTM, CDR2 ANQGSEA. V was trimmed by 6 bases and J by 3 bases, leaving 13 bases between them. The CDR3 covers 13 residues. As DNA, the CDR3 is TGCAGCGTCCCGCCTGAGGAGACAGATACGCAGTATTTT. This gives the protein CSVPPEETDTQYF.

The chain has TRBV4-1 and TRBJ2-7, with unresolved D. Germline V CDR1 and CDR2: MGHRA, YSYEKL. This CDR3 contains 13 residues. Deletions cut 0 bases from V and 3 bases from J, with 6 bases between. The CDR3 loop reads CASSQDPVYEQYF. For the CDR3, the DNA is TGCGCCAGCAGCCAAGATCCGGTCTACGAGCAGTACTTC.

This clone was counted between two and nine times. V is TRBV25-1 and J is TRBJ1-6; D gene unclear. The CDR3 spans 15 residues. V shed 2 bases and J shed 10 bases, with 15 bases lying between them. Germline loops: CDR1 MGHDK, CDR2 SYGVNS. The DNA for the CDR3 is TGTGCCAGCAGTGAAACGGCGACTACGGGGTCACCCCTCCACTTT. This translates into CASSETATTGSPLHF.

The rearrangement joins TRBV9 to TRBJ1-1; TRBD1 matches at 7 bases. Germline values: CDR1 SGDLS, CDR2 YYNGEE. V was clipped by 3 bases and J by 6 bases; unmatched bases: 8. CDR3 size: 14 residues. The CDR3 DNA reads TGTGCCAGCAGCGCCCGAACAGGGGTCGCTGAAGCTTTCTTT. As protein: CASSARTGVAEAFF.

The rearrangement joins TRBV11-2 to TRBJ1-4; TRBD1 matches 7 bases. The CDR3 is 16 amino acids. V shed 0 bases, J shed 8 bases, and the junction held 9 bases outside the gene matches. Per the germline V gene, CDR1 is SGHAT and CDR2 is FQNNGV. In nucleotides, the CDR3 is TGTGCCAGCAGCTTAGAACAGGGGTTAGGGTGGGAAAAACTGTTTTTT. Protein sequence: CASSLEQGLGWEKLFF.

The chain combines TRBV2 with TRBJ2-3; no reliable D call. CDR1 is SNHLY, CDR2 FYNNEI, per germline. This CDR3 is built from 14 residues. V lost 8 bases to trimming and J lost 0 bases, with 12 bases between them. Written as DNA, the CDR3 is TGTGCCAGCGGACGAACGAAGAGCACAGATACGCAGTATTTT. Amino acid sequence: CASGRTKSTDTQYF.

The chain recombines TRBV3-2 with TRBJ2-7. TRBV3-2 is labeled a pseudogene. The CDR3 spans 9 residues. In DNA, the CDR3 is TGTGCCAGCAGCCAGGAGCAGTACTTC. As protein: CASSQEQYF.

This sequence joins TRBV2 and TRBJ2-7, with unresolved D. V lost 4 bases to trimming and J lost 4 bases, with 8 bases between them. The CDR3 runs 12 residues. Germline CDR1 and CDR2: SNHLY and FYNNEI. The CDR3 spells CASSVSGYEQYF. DNA for the CDR3: TGTGCCAGCAGTGTGTCTGGGTACGAGCAGTACTTC.

The chain combines TRBV27 with TRBJ2-1; a possible D gene is TRBD2 (6 bases). Germline V gene sequence: CDR1 MNHEY, CDR2 SMNVEV (reference sequence). Trimming took off 2 bases at V and 6 bases at J, with 14 bases between the two ends. The CDR3 runs to 15 residues. The CDR3 here is CASSLIAATSNEQFF. The CDR3 bases are TGTGCCAGCAGTTTAATAGCGGCGACGTCCAATGAGCAGTTCTTC.